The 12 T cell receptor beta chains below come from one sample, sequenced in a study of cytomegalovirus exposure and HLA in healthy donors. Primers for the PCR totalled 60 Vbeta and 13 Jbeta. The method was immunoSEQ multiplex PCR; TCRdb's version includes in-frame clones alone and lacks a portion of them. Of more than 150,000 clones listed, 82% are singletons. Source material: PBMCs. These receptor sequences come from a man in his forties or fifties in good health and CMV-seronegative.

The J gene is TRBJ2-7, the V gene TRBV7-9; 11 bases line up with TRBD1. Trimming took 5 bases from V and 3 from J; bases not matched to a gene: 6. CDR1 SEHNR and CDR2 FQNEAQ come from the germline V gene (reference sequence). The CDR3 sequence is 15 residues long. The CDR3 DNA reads TGTGCCAGCAGCCGAGGACAGGGGGCGGTCTACGAGCAGTACTTC. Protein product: CASSRGQGAVYEQYF.

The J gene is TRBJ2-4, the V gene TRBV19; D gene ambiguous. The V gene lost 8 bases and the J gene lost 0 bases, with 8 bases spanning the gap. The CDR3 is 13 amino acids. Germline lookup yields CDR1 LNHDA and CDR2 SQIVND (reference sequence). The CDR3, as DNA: TGTGCCAGTTCGGTATTAGCCAAAAACATTCAGTACTTC. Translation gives CASSVLAKNIQYF.

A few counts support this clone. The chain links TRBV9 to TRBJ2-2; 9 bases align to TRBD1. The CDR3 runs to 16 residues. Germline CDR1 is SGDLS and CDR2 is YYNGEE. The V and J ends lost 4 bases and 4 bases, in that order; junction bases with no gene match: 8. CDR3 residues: CASSPVGQGPTGELFF. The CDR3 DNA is TGTGCCAGCAGCCCTGTGGGACAGGGTCCCACCGGGGAGCTGTTTTTT.

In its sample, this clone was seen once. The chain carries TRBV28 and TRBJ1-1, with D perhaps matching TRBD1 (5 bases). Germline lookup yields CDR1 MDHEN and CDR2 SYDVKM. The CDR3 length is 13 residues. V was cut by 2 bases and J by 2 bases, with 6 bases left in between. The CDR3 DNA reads TGTGCCAGCAGTTTAAGGGGAAACACTGAAGCTTTCTTT. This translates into CASSLRGNTEAFF.

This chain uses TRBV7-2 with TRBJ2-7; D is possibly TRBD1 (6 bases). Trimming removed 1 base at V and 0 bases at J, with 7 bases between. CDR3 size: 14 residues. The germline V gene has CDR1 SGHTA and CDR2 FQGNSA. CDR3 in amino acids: CASSLEQGSYEQYF. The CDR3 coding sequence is TGTGCCAGCAGCTTAGAACAGGGCTCCTACGAGCAGTACTTC.

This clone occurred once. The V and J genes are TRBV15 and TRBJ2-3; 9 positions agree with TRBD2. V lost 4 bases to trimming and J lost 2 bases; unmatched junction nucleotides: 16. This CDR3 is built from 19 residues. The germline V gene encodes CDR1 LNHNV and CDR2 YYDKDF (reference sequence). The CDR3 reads CATSIFRAGGQRDTDTQYF. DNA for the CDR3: TGTGCCACCAGCATTTTCCGGGCGGGGGGGCAAAGGGACACAGATACGCAGTATTTT.

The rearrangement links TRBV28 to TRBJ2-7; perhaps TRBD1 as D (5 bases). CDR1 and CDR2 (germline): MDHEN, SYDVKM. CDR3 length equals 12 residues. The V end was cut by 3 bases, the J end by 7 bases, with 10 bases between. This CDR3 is CASSLSRTEQYF. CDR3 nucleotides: TGTGCCAGCAGTTTGAGCAGGACAGAGCAGTACTTC.

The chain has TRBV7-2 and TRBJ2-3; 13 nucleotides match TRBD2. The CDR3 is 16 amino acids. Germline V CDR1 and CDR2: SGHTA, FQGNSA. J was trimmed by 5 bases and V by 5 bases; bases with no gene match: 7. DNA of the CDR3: TGTGCCAGCAGCCCACTAGCGGGGGGGACCAGAGATACGCAGTATTTT. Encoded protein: CASSPLAGGTRDTQYF.

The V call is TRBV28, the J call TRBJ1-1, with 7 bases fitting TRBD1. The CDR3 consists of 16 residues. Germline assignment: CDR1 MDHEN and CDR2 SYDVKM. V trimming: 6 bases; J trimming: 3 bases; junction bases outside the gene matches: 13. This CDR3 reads CASSLGQITGDTEAFF. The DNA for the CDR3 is TGTGCCAGCAGCCTAGGGCAGATTACAGGGGACACTGAAGCTTTCTTT.

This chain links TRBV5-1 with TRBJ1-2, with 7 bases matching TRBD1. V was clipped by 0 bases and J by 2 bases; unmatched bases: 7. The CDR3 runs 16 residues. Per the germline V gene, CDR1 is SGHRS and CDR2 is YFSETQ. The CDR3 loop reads CASSLDPLDRNYGYTF. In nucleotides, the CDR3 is TGCGCCAGCAGCTTGGACCCCCTGGACAGGAACTATGGCTACACCTTC.

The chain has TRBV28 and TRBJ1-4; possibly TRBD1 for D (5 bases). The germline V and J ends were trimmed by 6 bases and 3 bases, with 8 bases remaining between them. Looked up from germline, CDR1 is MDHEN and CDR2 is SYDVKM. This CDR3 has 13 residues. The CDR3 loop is CASRRGPNEKLFF. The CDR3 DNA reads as TGTGCCAGCAGGCGGGGCCCTAATGAAAAACTGTTTTTT. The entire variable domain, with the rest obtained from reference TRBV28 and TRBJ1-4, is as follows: DVKVTQSSRYLVKRTGEKVFLECVQDMDHENMFWYRQDPGLGLRLIYFSYDVKMKEKGDIPEGYSVSREKKERFSLILESASTNQTSMYLCASRRGPNEKLFFGSGTQLSVL.

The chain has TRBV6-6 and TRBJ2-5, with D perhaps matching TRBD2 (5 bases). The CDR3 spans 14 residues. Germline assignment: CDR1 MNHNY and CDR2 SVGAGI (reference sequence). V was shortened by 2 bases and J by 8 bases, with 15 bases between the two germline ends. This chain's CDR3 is CASSYPGARGTQYF. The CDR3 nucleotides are TGTGCCAGCAGTTACCCTGGCGCTCGGGGAACCCAGTACTTC.